These T cell receptor beta chains were read from a single sample in a study of shared clonotypes between healthy human individuals. Libraries were prepared by immunoSEQ multiplex PCR; TCRdb keeps only in-frame clonotypes and omits some of them. The table records more than 2,000,000 clones, 93% of them present only once. Sequenced sample: naive CD4+ T cells from PBMCs. The receptors come from a young man in good health. Some clones in this sample may be carry-over from other donors' samples. CDR3s include the opening cysteine and the closing phenylalanine or tryptophan. A D gene is named only where the DNA matches it firmly. Only some rows state a clone size, as once, few, many or a class for expanded clones.

abundance	d_gene	v_gene	j_gene	len	CDR3nt	CDR3aa
once	TRBD1	TRBV5-1	TRBJ2-3	14	TGCGCCAGCAGCTCGAGGACAGGCGGAGATACGCAGTATTTT	CASSSRTGGDTQYF
.	.	TRBV5-1	TRBJ2-1	15	TGCGCCAGCAGCGCATTTAGCGAAGCCTACAATGAGCAGTTCTTC	CASSAFSEAYNEQFF
.	TRBD1	TRBV5-1	TRBJ2-2	15	TGCGCCAGCAGCCTGACAGGGGCTAACACCGGGGAGCTGTTTTTT	CASSLTGANTGELFF
.	.	TRBV5-4	TRBJ1-4	13	TGTGCCAGCAGCTTGGGACAGAATGAAAAACTGTTTTTT	CASSLGQNEKLFF
.	TRBD2	TRBV4-2	TRBJ2-7	19	TGTGCCAGCAGCCAGGATCCATCCCGGGCTAGCGGGCTCTCCTACGAGCAGTACTTC	CASSQDPSRASGLSYEQYF
.	TRBD1	TRBV15	TRBJ2-1	15	TGTGCCACCTCTAAATCCGGGACAGGGGTTAATGAGCAGTTCTTC	CATSKSGTGVNEQFF
.	.	TRBV5-1	TRBJ2-7	14	TGCGCCAGCAGCTCCTCGACAGGACCCTACGAGCAGTACTTC	CASSSSTGPYEQYF
.	.	TRBV7-2	TRBJ2-5	13	TGTGCCAGCAGCTCTCGCGCACAAGAGACCCAGTACTTC	CASSSRAQETQYF
.	TRBD2	TRBV28	TRBJ2-3	15	TGTGCCAGCAGTTTCCCACTAGCGACCACAGATACGCAGTATTTT	CASSFPLATTDTQYF
.	.	TRBV4-3	TRBJ2-3	15	TGCGCCAGCAGCCAAGGTCAGGGAGGGGGAGATACGCAGTATTTT	CASSQGQGGGDTQYF
.	.	TRBV5-1	TRBJ1-1	15	TGCGCCAGCAGCTTGGGTGGACGGCAGAACACTGAAGCTTTCTTT	CASSLGGRQNTEAFF
once	.	TRBV7-3	TRBJ2-6	18	TGTGCCAGCAGCCCGAGGGACGGAAAAAATGAGGGGGCCAACGTCCTGACTTTC	CASSPRDGKNEGANVLTF
.	TRBD2	TRBV30	TRBJ2-3	15	TGTGCCTGGAGTCGACCTAGCGGATTCACAGATACGCAGTATTTT	CAWSRPSGFTDTQYF
.	.	TRBV6-1	TRBJ1-2	13	TGTGCCAGCAGTGAATATGGGCCCTATGGCTACACCTTC	CASSEYGPYGYTF
.	.	TRBV5-1	TRBJ2-5	14	TGCGCCAGCAGCCAAGTGGGACCCAAAGAGACCCAGTACTTC	CASSQVGPKETQYF
.	TRBD1	TRBV5-4	TRBJ2-3	14	TGTGCCAGCAGCTGGGGACAGGGCACAGATACGCAGTATTTT	CASSWGQGTDTQYF
.	.	TRBV5-1	TRBJ2-6	16	TGCGCCAGCAGCCGCGATTTAAGCTCTGGGGCCAACGTCCTGACTTTC	CASSRDLSSGANVLTF
.	.	TRBV28	TRBJ1-2	20	TGTGCCAGCAGTTTACTAGGGTTGATGGGTGGTCAGGAGGCTAACTATGGCTACACCTTC	CASSLLGLMGGQEANYGYTF
.	.	TRBV5-1	TRBJ2-5	14	TGCGCCAGCAGCTTAGGCCTTCAGGGGGAGACCCAGTACTTC	CASSLGLQGETQYF
.	.	TRBV28	TRBJ2-3	13	TGTGCCAGCACAAGCCGACTCACAGATACGCAGTATTTT	CASTSRLTDTQYF
.	.	TRBV7-8	TRBJ1-5	14	TGTGCCAGCAGCCTACAGGGATACAATCAGCCCCAGCATTTT	CASSLQGYNQPQHF
.	TRBD1	TRBV6-5	TRBJ1-2	15	TGTGCCAGCAGTTCCGAAGCGACAGGGAACTATGGCTACACCTTC	CASSSEATGNYGYTF
.	.	TRBV18	TRBJ2-7	13	TGTGCCAGCTCACCACCGTCCAGGGACGAGCAGTACTTC	CASSPPSRDEQYF
.	TRBD1	TRBV28	TRBJ2-2	18	TGTGCCAGCAACGGTCAGCTCGGGACAGGGACTCGCACCGGGGAGCTGTTTTTT	CASNGQLGTGTRTGELFF
few	.	TRBV29-1	TRBJ1-1	13	TGCAGCGTCTTGGGACTGATGAACACTGAAGCTTTCTTT	CSVLGLMNTEAFF
.	TRBD1	TRBV5-1	TRBJ1-2	13	TGCGCCAGCAGCGCGGACAGGGGCTATGGCTACACCTTC	CASSADRGYGYTF
.	.	TRBV6-5	TRBJ1-5	13	TGTGCCAGCAGTTGGGGAGTCGGTCAGCCCCAGCATTTT	CASSWGVGQPQHF
.	TRBD1	TRBV29-1	TRBJ2-3	14	TGCAGCGTTGGAAGGACAGGGGGCAGAGATACGCAGTATTTT	CSVGRTGGRDTQYF
.	TRBD2	TRBV6-1	TRBJ2-1	17	TGTGCCAGCAGTGAATATACTAGCGGGGATACGGGGAATGAGCAGTTCTTC	CASSEYTSGDTGNEQFF
.	.	TRBV20-1	TRBJ2-1	11	TGCAGTGCTAGGCGTCGCAATGAGCAGTTCTTC	CSARRRNEQFF
.	TRBD1	TRBV28	TRBJ1-5	13	TGTGCCAGCAGATACAGGGGGATCCAGCCCCAGCATTTT	CASRYRGIQPQHF
.	TRBD2	TRBV28	TRBJ2-7	15	TGTGCCAGCAGTTTAGGGGGTAGCGGGAGGTACGAGCAGTACTTC	CASSLGGSGRYEQYF
.	TRBD2	TRBV5-4	TRBJ2-3	15	TGTGCCAGCAGTTGGGGACTAGCGGGAGTAGATACGCAGTATTTT	CASSWGLAGVDTQYF
few	TRBD1	TRBV2	TRBJ1-1	14	TGTGCCAGCAGTCCCGGGACAGGGAACACTGAAGCTTTCTTT	CASSPGTGNTEAFF
.	.	TRBV6-1	TRBJ1-4	16	TGTGCCAGCAGTGAAGCAGGGTATATAGAATCCGAAAAACTGTTTTTT	CASSEAGYIESEKLFF
few	.	TRBV11-3	TRBJ2-2	13	TGTGCCAGCAGCCACTCGTGGGCCGGGGAGCTGTTTTTT	CASSHSWAGELFF
once	.	TRBV5-1	TRBJ2-3	15	TGCGCCAGCAGCTTGGCCGGTCGGGATGGAGGTACGCAGTATTTT	CASSLAGRDGGTQYF
.	.	TRBV2	TRBJ1-2	14	TGTGCCAGCAGTGAACAAAGACAGACGTATGGCTACACCTTC	CASSEQRQTYGYTF
.	TRBD2	TRBV7-2	TRBJ2-1	17	TGTGCCAGCAGCTTAGGGGCAGCGGGAGCCCTAAGAAGGGAGCAGTTCTTC	CASSLGAAGALRREQFF
.	TRBD2	TRBV5-1	TRBJ2-1	16	TGCGCCAGCAGCTTTACTAGCGGAACCTCCTACAATGAGCAGTTCTTC	CASSFTSGTSYNEQFF
.	.	TRBV6-5	TRBJ2-7	15	TGTGCCAGCAGTTCCCCCGGACAGACAACCTACGAGCAGTACTTC	CASSSPGQTTYEQYF
.	TRBD2	TRBV28	TRBJ2-3	15	TGTGCCAGCAGTACACTAGCGGGAGGGGTAAATACGCAGTATTTT	CASSTLAGGVNTQYF
.	TRBD1	TRBV2	TRBJ2-1	14	TGTGCCAGCAGGCCCGGGACAGTTTACAATGAGCAGTTCTTC	CASRPGTVYNEQFF
.	.	TRBV28	TRBJ1-4	14	TGTGCCAGCAGTTTAGTGTCAGTTAATGAAAAACTGTTTTTT	CASSLVSVNEKLFF
.	TRBD1	TRBV4-1	TRBJ2-3	15	TGCGCCAGCAGCCAAGTAGGGACAGGGAAAGATACGCAGTATTTT	CASSQVGTGKDTQYF
.	.	TRBV5-1	TRBJ2-1	15	TGCGCCAGCAGCTTGGTGTCGGTTGCCTACAATGAGCAGTTCTTC	CASSLVSVAYNEQFF
.	.	TRBV5-4	TRBJ2-5	13	TGTGCCAGCAGCTCAGGGGGGCATGAGACCCAGTACTTC	CASSSGGHETQYF
.	.	TRBV10-3	TRBJ2-5	15	TGTGCCATCAGTGAGAACGGGACTCCTCAAGAGACCCAGTACTTC	CAISENGTPQETQYF
.	.	TRBV6-1	TRBJ2-7	14	TGTGCCAGCAGTGAAGGATCTAGGAGCGACGAGCAGTACTTC	CASSEGSRSDEQYF
.	TRBD1	TRBV25-1	TRBJ2-3	14	TGTGCCAGCGCCCGGGACAGGGGATTTGGCACGCAGTATTTT	CASARDRGFGTQYF
.	.	TRBV6-5	TRBJ2-2	12	TGTGCCAGCAGCCCTGTTCCCGGGGAGCTGTTTTTT	CASSPVPGELFF
.	.	TRBV5-1	TRBJ2-7	14	TGCGCCAGCAGCTTGGGGCAGGCGGTCTACGAGCAGTACTTC	CASSLGQAVYEQYF
.	.	TRBV28	TRBJ1-2	11	TGTGCCAGCAGTCCCAACTATGGCTACACCTTC	CASSPNYGYTF
.	TRBD1	TRBV10-3	TRBJ1-1	16	TGTGCCATCAGTGGCGGTAGGGGGCGCGGGGTCACTGAAGCTTTCTTT	CAISGGRGRGVTEAFF
once	.	TRBV7-3	TRBJ2-7	14	TGTGCCAGCAGCTTAGCAGAGGGGACCTACGAGCAGTACTTC	CASSLAEGTYEQYF
.	TRBD1	TRBV6-5	TRBJ2-3	15	TGTGCCAGCCGGCCAGGGGGATCTATCCCAGATACGCAGTATTTT	CASRPGGSIPDTQYF
once	.	TRBV19	TRBJ1-3	15	TGTGCCAGTAGTACATTGACAGGCTCTGGAAACACCATATATTTT	CASSTLTGSGNTIYF
.	.	TRBV6-1	TRBJ2-7	16	TGTGCCAGCAGTGAAATAGGAGCGGGCCGCTCCTACGAGCAGTACTTC	CASSEIGAGRSYEQYF